This T cell receptor beta chain was sequenced for a study of cytomegalovirus exposure and HLA in healthy donors. About this clone: The target antigen is unknown.

The J segment lost 7 bases and the V segment lost 6 bases, leaving 10 bases of the junction unmatched. CDR3 size: 15 residues. Germline CDR1 and CDR2: LNHDA and SQIVND (reference sequence). Findings of the study overall: Specificity of three CMV-associated chains for CMV antigens was verified in vitro. For most TCR sequences rarity was the rule, although some public TCRs occurred in many donors. A list of 164 TCR beta chains associated with cytomegalovirus was given.

Profiled with immunoSEQ multiplex PCR; TCRdb holds only in-frame clones, not every one. The sample has over 85,000 clones, about 94% seen once; the top ten hold almost 0.9%. The donors belonged to the roughly 130-subject validation cohort, separate from the roughly 600-subject first cohort. The genes are TRBV19 and TRBJ2-3, with 10 bases matching TRBD1. The TCR was taken from a woman aged 18-30 years in good health and CMV-seronegative. Sample: PBMCs. The CDR3 coding sequence is TGTGCCAGTAGGACGGACAGGGGGAAACGAAATACGCAGTATTTT. Its translation: CASRTDRGKRNTQYF.